Below, 14 T cell receptor beta chains from the same sample are listed, as sequenced in a study of control samples from healthy donors and cancer patients. The assay was immunoSEQ multiplex PCR, and TCRdb's table has in-frame clones only and misses some. The sample has approximately 94,000 clones, roughly nine tenths seen once; the top ten hold around 1.3%. Material for sequencing was blood. The receptors come from a woman in her fifties or sixties in good health.

The V and J genes are TRBV4-3 and TRBJ2-1; 11 bases fit TRBD2. Trimming at V came to 4 bases and at J to 13 bases, leaving 12 bases not matched to a gene. The CDR3 is 15 amino acids. Germline-derived CDR1 and CDR2 are LGHNA and YSLEER. CDR3 nucleotide sequence: TGCGCCAGCAGCCCTTCAGGGACTAGCGGAAGGTCTCAGTTCTTC. It is translated as CASSPSGTSGRSQFF.

The chain couples TRBV6-2 or TRBV6-3 to TRBJ2-2; no definite D call. The germline CDR1 and CDR2 sequences are MNHEY and SVGEGT. The CDR3 contains 14 residues. V lost 6 bases to trimming and J lost 6 bases, with 14 bases between them. CDR3 region: CASSPWIGPGELFF. The CDR3, as DNA: TGTGCCAGCAGCCCCTGGATTGGCCCCGGGGAGCTGTTTTTT.

The V call is TRBV7-2, the J call TRBJ1-1; no clear D gene. Germline CDR1 is SGHTA and CDR2 is FQGNSA. Deletions cut 7 bases from V and 3 bases from J, with 12 bases between. The CDR3 consists of 13 residues. As DNA, the CDR3 is TGTGCCAGCATGTTTGGGGTTTACACTGAAGCTTTCTTT. This sequence encodes CASMFGVYTEAFF. Together with reference TRBV7-2 and TRBJ1-1, the CDR3 gives the full variable domain: GAGVSQSPSNKVTEKGKDVELRCDPISGHTALYWYRQSLGQGLEFLIYFQGNSAPDKSGLPSDRFSAERTGGSVSTLTIQRTQQEDSAVYLCASMFGVYTEAFFGQGTRLTVV.

The chain is built from TRBV7-2 and TRBJ1-2, with D possibly being TRBD1 (5 bases). Germline loops: CDR1 SGHTA, CDR2 FQGNSA. The V and J ends lost 6 bases and 7 bases respectively, with 24 bases between them. CDR3 length: 16 amino acids. The CDR3 loop is CASREGPGAAYTGYTF. Here the CDR3 DNA reads TGTGCCAGCAGAGAGGGACCGGGCGCAGCTTATACTGGCTACACCTTC.

The chain recombines TRBV7-3 with TRBJ1-1, with 9 bases matching TRBD1. The CDR3 loop spans 16 amino acids. With V trimmed by 4 bases and J by 3 bases, 9 bases remained unmatched. In germline, CDR1 is SGHTA, CDR2 FQGTGA. The CDR3: CASSSRGTGTHTEAFF. The CDR3 DNA sequence: TGTGCCAGCAGCTCTCGAGGGACAGGGACGCACACTGAAGCTTTCTTT.

This chain connects TRBV5-8 to TRBJ1-2; D gene ambiguous. The CDR3 is made up of 11 amino acids. The ends were cut back, 5 bases at V and 7 bases at J, with 9 bases in the middle. CDR1 and CDR2 from the germline V gene are SGHTS and YDEGEE. The chain's CDR3 is CASSLFRGYTF. The CDR3 DNA is TGTGCCAGCAGTCTGTTCCGTGGCTACACCTTC.

The chain couples TRBV20-1 to TRBJ1-1; D not certain. The CDR3 is made up of 12 amino acids. Germline V gene sequence: CDR1 DFQATT, CDR2 SNEGSKA (reference sequence). Trimming took off 3 bases at V and 1 base at J, with 6 bases between the two ends. CDR3 sequence (DNA): TGCAGTGCTAGTAGACAGAACACTGAAGCTTTCTTT. Encoded protein: CSASRQNTEAFF.

DNA of the CDR3: TGTGCCAGCAGCTTACTAGCGGGAGGTGTTGCAGATACGCAGTATTTT. Protein: CASSLLAGGVADTQYF. The gene calls are TRBV7-9 and TRBJ2-3, with TRBD2 matching over 11 bases. J gave up 4 bases and V 2 bases, and 5 bases lay outside the gene matches. Germline loops: CDR1 SEHNR, CDR2 FQNEAQ (reference sequence). The CDR3 is 16 residues long.

V is TRBV7-2 and J is TRBJ2-7, with 7 bases lining up with TRBD2. CDR3 length: 14 amino acids. V was pared by 5 bases and J by 5 bases, with 9 bases of the junction left unmatched. CDR1 and CDR2 from the germline V gene are SGHTA and FQGNSA. The CDR3 here is CASSPGLVSDEQYF. The DNA for the CDR3 is TGTGCCAGCAGCCCCGGACTAGTGAGCGACGAGCAGTACTTC.

A single count supports this clone. The gene calls are TRBV7-2 and TRBJ1-1; D is ambiguous. Germline V gene lookup returns CDR1 SGHTA and CDR2 FQGNSA. This CDR3 has 15 residues. Trimming removed 2 bases at V and 4 bases at J, with 14 bases between. The CDR3, as DNA: TGTGCCAGCAGCTTATGGTCCACGGGTTTCACTGAAGCTTTCTTT. Translating it yields CASSLWSTGFTEAFF.

In its sample, this clone was seen a few times. The V gene is TRBV27, the J gene TRBJ2-1; 7 positions match TRBD2. The J segment lost 7 bases and the V segment lost 10 bases, leaving 13 bases of the junction unmatched. Looked up from germline, CDR1 is MNHEY and CDR2 is SMNVEV (reference sequence). The CDR3 covers 14 residues. The CDR3 loop reads CATRLAGARNEQFF. Written as DNA, the CDR3 is TGTGCCACCCGACTAGCCGGAGCTCGAAATGAGCAGTTCTTC.

The chain employs TRBV11-3 and TRBJ2-3; no definite D call. This CDR3 is 17 amino acids long. Looked up from germline, CDR1 is SGHNT and CDR2 is YENEEA. Trimming took 2 bases from V and 3 from J, leaving 18 bases between them. CDR3 bases: TGTGCCAGCAGCTTACCTTCTGGTTCAGGACCAACAGATACGCAGTATTTT. It codes for CASSLPSGSGPTDTQYF.

This sequence joins TRBV6-4 and TRBJ1-5; D might be TRBD1 (5 bases). CDR3 length: 15 residues. CDR1 and CDR2 from the germline V gene are MRHNA and SNTAGT. V was pared by 3 bases and J by 3 bases, with 12 bases between. The CDR3 is CASSEFFGTNQPQHF. The CDR3 DNA is TGTGCCAGCAGTGAATTTTTCGGGACCAATCAGCCCCAGCATTTT.

This clone has a handful of counts. The chain is built from TRBV15 and TRBJ2-1; D not resolved. V was pared by 0 bases and J by 7 bases, with 10 bases between. The CDR3 totals 14 residues. CDR1 is LNHNV, CDR2 YYDKDF, per germline (reference sequence). The DNA of the CDR3 is TGTGCCACCAGCAGAGATATCTCGATTAATGAGCAGTTCTTC. Its protein is CATSRDISINEQFF.